Included here is one T cell receptor beta chain sequence, with context. The antigen is not known. Germline V CDR1 and CDR2: SGHVS, FNYEAQ. The trim removed 5 bases at V and 0 bases at J, leaving 6 bases unmatched. This CDR3 has 15 residues. TCRdb's copy holds only in-frame clones and misses some; the assay was immunoSEQ multiplex PCR. The profile covers more than 12,000 clones, with roughly 50% appearing a single time and under 35% taken by the ten largest. The data derive from a study of cytotoxic CD8 clonotypes in ibrutinib-treated CLL. Study-wide points: Clonality (at baseline) was higher than in age-matched healthy donors and tracked circulating CD8+ T-cell counts.

The chain links TRBV7-6 to TRBJ2-7; 8 bases fit TRBD1. This sequence was found in a human donor with chronic lymphocytic leukemia. The starting material was PBMCs, obtained at an approximately 23-month disease-progression time point, from a patient treated with ibrutinib. The CDR3 loop reads CASSPGQGSSYEQYF. The CDR3 nucleotides read TGTGCCAGCAGCCCAGGACAGGGAAGCTCCTACGAGCAGTACTTC.